The 21 T cell receptor beta chains listed next were all sequenced from one sample in a study of OX40 agonist ivuxolimab in advanced cancers. TCRdb's copy holds only in-frame clones and misses some; the assay was immunoSEQ multiplex PCR. The sample consists of 120,000 or so clones, roughly 90% of them appearing once. This material consisted of CD4+ or CD8+ T cells sorted from blood, taken in a trial of the OX40 agonist ivuxolimab. These receptors were obtained from an adult with an advanced solid tumor such as melanoma, head and neck, liver or kidney cancer.

The gene calls are TRBV7-2 and TRBJ2-1; D possibly corresponds to TRBD1 (6 bases). Germline V gene lookup returns CDR1 SGHTA and CDR2 FQGNSA. This CDR3 has 17 residues. V lost 1 base to trimming and J lost 6 bases, with 19 bases between them. The CDR3 region is CASSLVGQRFVSNEQFF. The CDR3 nucleotides read TGTGCCAGCAGCTTAGTTGGACAGCGTTTCGTTAGCAATGAGCAGTTCTTC.

This chain links TRBV10-3 with TRBJ1-2; tentative D call: TRBD1 (5 bases). Germline V lookup: CDR1 ENHRY, CDR2 SYGVKD. Trimming left V 3 bases short and J 5 bases short, with 13 bases between. The CDR3 runs 14 residues. The CDR3 bases are TGTGCCATCAGTGAAGAGCAGGGTAGATATGGCTACACCTTC. Translated, it gives CAISEEQGRYGYTF.

The chain recombines TRBV25-1 with TRBJ2-1, with TRBD1 identical over 8 bases. Germline CDR1 and CDR2: MGHDK and SYGVNS. The CDR3 length is 13 residues. V shed 6 bases and J 4 bases; nucleotides not matched to a gene: 2. The CDR3 here is CASRTGEYNEQFF. The CDR3 DNA reads as TGTGCCAGCAGGACAGGGGAATACAATGAGCAGTTCTTC. The full variable domain, in which reference TRBV25-1 and TRBJ2-1 provide the parts outside the CDR3, is EADIYQTPRYLVIGTGKKITLECSQTMGHDKMYWYQQDPGMELHLIHYSYGVNSTEKGDLSSESTVSRIRTEHFPLTLESARPSHTSQYLCASRTGEYNEQFFGPGTRLTVL.

Of note for this clone: The same CDR3 arises from other DNA sequences in this sample as well. The chain uses TRBV28 and TRBJ1-5; possible D gene TRBD1, 6 bases. Germline loops: CDR1 MDHEN, CDR2 SYDVKM. This CDR3 is 14 amino acids long. V was shortened by 2 bases and J by 1 base, with 6 bases between the two germline ends. DNA of the CDR3: TGTGCCAGCAGTTTAGGACAGAGCAATCAGCCCCAGCATTTT. Translated, it gives CASSLGQSNQPQHF.

This clone was detected a few times. The chain is built from TRBV4-3 and TRBJ2-5, with D hard to call. Per the germline V gene, CDR1 is LGHNA and CDR2 is YSLEER. V dropped 2 bases and J dropped 5 bases, with 9 bases sitting between them. This CDR3 has 13 residues. Here the CDR3 reads CASSQSLPETQYF. In DNA form, the CDR3 reads TGCGCCAGCAGCCAAAGCCTCCCGGAGACCCAGTACTTC.

The V gene is TRBV29-1, the J gene TRBJ1-1, with 7 bases that match TRBD1. V lost 4 bases, J lost 7 bases, and 3 bases stayed unmatched. The CDR3 extends over 11 amino acids. CDR1 and CDR2 from the germline V gene are SQVTM and ANQGSEA. The CDR3 protein is CSVGAGGEAFF. In DNA, the CDR3 is TGCAGCGTTGGGGCAGGGGGTGAAGCTTTCTTT.

This chain connects TRBV7-2 to TRBJ1-1; the D is unclear. CDR3 size: 12 residues. The germline V and J ends were trimmed by 5 bases and 0 bases, with 4 bases remaining between them. Germline V gene data show CDR1 as SGHTA and CDR2 as FQGNSA. The CDR3 spells CASSTLNTEAFF. CDR3 bases: TGTGCCAGCAGCACCCTGAACACTGAAGCTTTCTTT.

V gene TRBV5-6 combines with J gene TRBJ1-5; 7 bases line up with TRBD1. Per germline, CDR1 SGHDT and CDR2 YYEEEE. The CDR3 length is 15 residues. V lost 3 bases, J lost 2 bases, and 5 bases stayed unmatched. The CDR3 bases are TGTGCCAGCAGCTCCCGGGACAGCGGCAATCAGCCCCAGCATTTT. Translating it yields CASSSRDSGNQPQHF.

This chain connects TRBV7-8 to TRBJ1-3, with D uncertain. The CDR3 covers 14 residues. Between the trimmed V and J ends, which lost 7 bases and 0 bases, there was a span of 10 bases. Germline CDR1 SGHVS, CDR2 FQNEAQ. Written as DNA, the CDR3 is TGTGCCAGCACTCCGGACGCCTCTGGAAACACCATATATTTT. Translation gives CASTPDASGNTIYF.

The rearrangement joins TRBV2 to TRBJ1-2; TRBD1 aligns across 7 bases. Germline CDR1 and CDR2: SNHLY and FYNNEI. Trimming cost V 2 bases and J 3 bases; bases outside gene matches: 3. CDR3 size: 14 residues. This CDR3 reads CASSETTGHYGYTF. CDR3 coding DNA: TGTGCCAGCAGTGAAACGACAGGGCACTATGGCTACACCTTC.

The gene calls are TRBV7-2 and TRBJ2-2; D might be TRBD1 (6 bases). The CDR3 length is 16 residues. Germline CDR1 is SGHTA and CDR2 is FQGNSA. V lost 3 bases and J 5 bases, leaving 16 bases between the germline ends. CDR3: CASSFNGGLNTGELFF. The CDR3 region has the DNA TGTGCCAGCAGCTTTAATGGGGGCCTAAATACCGGGGAGCTGTTTTTT.

The rearrangement joins TRBV9 to TRBJ1-1, with TRBD1 identical over 9 bases. The CDR3 runs 14 residues. CDR1 and CDR2 from the germline V gene are SGDLS and YYNGEE. The V gene end was trimmed by 5 bases and the J gene end by 5 bases; junction bases not matched to a gene: 7. The CDR3, as DNA: TGTGCCAGCAGTTGGGGACAGGGTGGAACTGAAGCTTTCTTT. This gives the protein CASSWGQGGTEAFF.

As DNA, the CDR3 is TGTGCCAGCAGCCAAGGCGGGCGGGAATACGAGCAGTACTTC. Protein sequence: CASSQGGREYEQYF. The chain combines TRBV7-2 with TRBJ2-7; TRBD2 is a possible D gene (6 bases). From germline, CDR1 is SGHTA and CDR2 FQGNSA. With 5 bases removed from V and 4 bases from J, the gap between germline ends came to 15 bases. CDR3 length: 14 amino acids.

This chain uses TRBV7-9 with TRBJ1-1; no clear D gene. The CDR3 extends over 14 amino acids. CDR1 is SEHNR, CDR2 FQNEAQ, per germline (reference sequence). The germline V and J ends were trimmed by 2 bases and 3 bases, with 10 bases remaining between them. CDR3 nucleotide sequence: TGTGCCAGCAGCTTATCCGGCGCGGACACTGAAGCTTTCTTT. It codes for CASSLSGADTEAFF.

This clone came up once. The chain joins TRBV12-5 to TRBJ2-3; D unresolved. Germline CDR1 and CDR2: LGHNT and FRNRAP. The CDR3 has 13 amino acids. Between the trimmed V and J ends, which lost 6 bases and 3 bases, there was a span of 10 bases. DNA of the CDR3: TGTGCTAGTGGCCCCTCCGGAACAGATACGCAGTATTTT. It is translated as CASGPSGTDTQYF.

The chain recombines TRBV6-6 with TRBJ2-7; possible D gene TRBD1, 5 bases. The length of the CDR3 is 11 residues. V lost 2 bases and J 9 bases, leaving 8 bases between the germline ends. Germline V lookup: CDR1 MNHNY, CDR2 SVGAGI (reference sequence). DNA for the CDR3: TGTGCCAGCAGTTACGGGGCGGTGCAGTACTTC. Residues: CASSYGAVQYF.

The V call is TRBV6-1, the J call TRBJ2-1; 13 bases agree with TRBD2. CDR3 size: 16 residues. CDR1 is MNHNS, CDR2 SASEGT, per germline. V shed 4 bases, J shed 7 bases, and the junction held 7 bases outside the gene matches. The CDR3 DNA follows: TGTGCCAGCAGTGGCGTCGGGACTAGCGGGATAAATGAGCAGTTCTTC. Encoded protein: CASSGVGTSGINEQFF.

The chain joins TRBV19 to TRBJ2-3; no clear D. Trimming took 6 bases from V and 2 from J, leaving 9 bases between them. CDR3 size: 13 residues. Germline CDR1 and CDR2: LNHDA and SQIVND (reference sequence). The CDR3 loop is CASRTATTDTQYF. For the CDR3, the DNA is TGTGCCAGTAGAACGGCCACCACAGATACGCAGTATTTT.

The chain has TRBV11-2 and TRBJ2-3; TRBD2 agrees at 10 bases. V was pared by 1 base and J by 3 bases, with 10 bases of the junction left unmatched. The CDR3 extends over 18 amino acids. The germline V gene encodes CDR1 SGHAT and CDR2 FQNNGV. The CDR3 region is CASSLVQRAGGRTDTQYF. The DNA for the CDR3 is TGTGCCAGCAGCTTAGTCCAACGAGCGGGGGGGCGAACAGATACGCAGTATTTT. Supplemented by reference TRBV11-2 and TRBJ2-3, the full variable domain reads EAGVAQSPRYKIIEKRQSVAFWCNPISGHATLYWYQQILGQGPKLLIQFQNNGVVDDSQLPKDRFSAERLKGVDSTLKIQPAKLEDSAVYLCASSLVQRAGGRTDTQYFGPGTRLTVL.

J is TRBJ1-1 and V is TRBV20-1; no reliable D call. Germline CDR1 DFQATT, CDR2 SNEGSKA (reference sequence). V was cut by 0 bases and J by 8 bases, with 7 bases left in between. The CDR3 extends over 11 amino acids. The CDR3: CSAREGWEAFF. Written as DNA, the CDR3 is TGCAGTGCTAGAGAGGGGTGGGAAGCTTTCTTT.

The rearrangement uses TRBV19 and TRBJ1-5; D perhaps matches TRBD1 (5 bases). V was clipped by 0 bases and J by 4 bases, with 16 bases between them. The V gene's germline CDR1 is LNHDA and CDR2 SQIVND (reference sequence). There are 17 residues in the CDR3. The CDR3 region is CASSIEGGGALNQPQHF. The CDR3 bases are TGTGCCAGTAGTATAGAGGGAGGAGGGGCCCTAAATCAGCCCCAGCATTTT.